These T cell receptor beta chains were read from a single sample in a study of control samples from healthy donors and cancer patients. Method: immunoSEQ multiplex PCR; TCRdb's copy keeps in-frame clones and lacks some. The sample has around 94,000 clones, more than 85% seen once. The sample taken for sequencing was blood. All receptors derive from a woman aged 45-59 years in good health. The CDR3 runs from the conserved cysteine through the conserved F or W. The D gene is left open where the match is weak. Clone sizes are given selectively: once, few, many, or a class where the clone is expanded.

J,size,length,V,D,CDR3,DNA
TRBJ1-2,-,13,TRBV28,-,CASSEILAYGYTF,TGTGCCAGCAGTGAAATTCTTGCCTATGGCTACACCTTC
TRBJ1-2,-,15,TRBV9,TRBD1,CASSAQTGGAYGYTF,TGTGCCAGCAGCGCCCAGACAGGGGGGGCTTATGGCTACACCTTC
TRBJ2-3,-,15,TRBV7-3,TRBD2,CASSLGLALTDTQYF,TGTGCCAGCAGCCTGGGACTAGCTCTAACAGATACGCAGTATTTT
TRBJ1-6,once,13,TRBV12-3/TRBV12-4,TRBD1,CASSYTGGSPLHF,TGTGCCAGCAGTTATACAGGGGGTTCACCCCTCCACTTT
TRBJ2-3,-,15,TRBV7-2,TRBD2,CASSLLAGETDTQYF,TGTGCCAGCAGCTTACTAGCGGGAGAGACAGATACGCAGTATTTT
TRBJ2-5,-,14,TRBV29-1,-,CSVPGIRGPETQYF,TGCAGCGTCCCGGGTATCCGTGGTCCAGAGACCCAGTACTTC
TRBJ2-3,-,17,TRBV6-2/TRBV6-3,TRBD2,CASSPGLAGGSIDTQYF,TGTGCCAGCAGTCCGGGACTAGCGGGGGGAAGCATTGATACGCAGTATTTT
TRBJ2-7,-,17,TRBV6-6,TRBD2,CASSLRASGRTNYEQYF,TGTGCCAGCAGTCTAAGGGCTAGCGGGAGGACCAACTACGAGCAGTACTTC
TRBJ1-1,-,15,TRBV7-2,-,CASSLDAGEGTEAFF,TGTGCCAGCAGCTTAGATGCAGGGGAGGGCACTGAAGCTTTCTTT
TRBJ2-2,once,15,TRBV5-1,TRBD1,CASSSDRGLPGELFF,TGCGCCAGCAGCTCGGACAGGGGGCTACCCGGGGAGCTGTTTTTT
TRBJ2-7,-,14,TRBV5-1,-,CASSSPGYSYEQYF,TGCGCCAGCAGCTCCCCGGGATACTCCTACGAGCAGTACTTC
TRBJ2-5,-,13,TRBV14,TRBD1,CASSRGQQETQYF,TGTGCCAGCAGCCGGGGACAGCAAGAGACCCAGTACTTC
TRBJ1-2,-,13,TRBV6-5,-,CASSVDSYYGYTF,TGTGCCAGCAGCGTGGACAGCTACTATGGCTACACCTTC
TRBJ1-1,-,13,TRBV29-1,-,CSVDAGVHTEAFF,TGCAGCGTTGATGCAGGGGTACACACTGAAGCTTTCTTT
TRBJ2-2,-,12,TRBV7-8,-,CASSPGTGELFF,TGTGCCAGCAGCCCCGGCACCGGGGAGCTGTTTTTT
TRBJ2-1,-,14,TRBV5-1,TRBD2,CASSPGGEMHEQFF,TGCGCCAGCAGCCCGGGGGGGGAGATGCATGAGCAGTTCTTC
TRBJ1-5,-,15,TRBV5-1,-,CASSPVADSNQPQHF,TGCGCCAGCAGCCCGGTGGCAGATAGCAATCAGCCCCAGCATTTT
TRBJ2-3,-,13,TRBV9,-,CASRLRESDTQYF,TGTGCCAGCAGGTTACGGGAGTCAGATACGCAGTATTTT
TRBJ2-5,once,13,TRBV7-3,-,CASSLGSGGTQYF,TGTGCCAGCAGCTTAGGTAGTGGAGGGACCCAGTACTTC
TRBJ1-1,once,14,TRBV10-3,-,CAIKETRDDTEAFF,TGTGCCATCAAGGAGACTAGGGATGACACTGAAGCTTTCTTT
TRBJ2-3,-,17,TRBV28,TRBD2,CASRRYRAGLAGDTQYF,TGTGCCAGCAGGAGATACAGGGCGGGACTAGCGGGAGATACGCAGTATTTT
TRBJ2-5,-,15,TRBV5-4,-,CASSLWGRRQETQYF,TGTGCCAGCAGCTTGTGGGGGAGGCGGCAAGAGACCCAGTACTTC
TRBJ2-2,-,18,TRBV5-1,TRBD2,CASRFMSSGSLNTGELFF,TGCGCCAGCAGATTCATGTCTAGCGGGTCCTTGAACACCGGGGAGCTGTTTTTT
TRBJ2-3,-,16,TRBV3-1/TRBV3-2,-,CASSQEKAYGVKAQYF,TGTGCCAGCAGCCAAGAAAAGGCCTATGGTGTAAAAGCGCAGTATTTT
TRBJ2-7,-,14,TRBV11-1,-,CASSFSSSWNEQYF,TGTGCCAGCAGCTTTTCTAGCTCATGGAACGAGCAGTACTTC
TRBJ1-4,-,14,TRBV5-1,TRBD1,CASSSTGVNEKLFF,TGCGCCAGCAGTTCGACAGGGGTTAATGAAAAACTGTTTTTT
TRBJ1-2,-,11,TRBV12-3/TRBV12-4,-,CASSVQGRYTF,TGTGCCAGCAGCGTACAGGGAAGATACACCTTC
TRBJ1-6,-,19,TRBV3-1/TRBV3-2,-,CASSQDPRGGRAYNSPLHF,TGTGCCAGCAGCCAAGATCCGAGAGGGGGAAGGGCCTATAATTCACCCCTCCACTTT
TRBJ2-3,few,16,TRBV2,TRBD2,CASSEALAGPGDTQYF,TGTGCCAGCAGTGAAGCGCTAGCGGGTCCTGGCGATACGCAGTATTTT
TRBJ2-7,-,15,TRBV7-2,TRBD2,CASSVGTSGAYEQYF,TGTGCCAGCAGCGTTGGGACTAGCGGAGCCTACGAGCAGTACTTC
TRBJ1-4,once,13,TRBV2,-,CASKNGGREKLFF,TGTGCCAGCAAAAACGGGGGAAGGGAAAAACTGTTTTTT
TRBJ2-7,once,15,TRBV6-5,-,CASSYSRDVTGEQYF,TGTGCCAGCAGTTACTCGAGGGACGTTACTGGCGAGCAGTACTTC
TRBJ2-3,once,15,TRBV9,TRBD1,CASSVRDRSTDTQYF,TGTGCCAGCAGCGTCCGGGACAGGAGCACAGATACGCAGTATTTT
TRBJ2-5,-,15,TRBV6-5,-,CASSYSAGVGETQYF,TGTGCCAGCAGTTACTCGGCAGGGGTTGGAGAGACCCAGTACTTC
TRBJ1-1,-,14,TRBV27,-,CASTLSTWSTEVFF,TGTGCCAGCACTTTAAGTACCTGGTCCACTGAAGTTTTCTTC
TRBJ1-2,-,13,TRBV6-5,-,CASRGLANYGYTF,TGTGCCAGCAGGGGTTTGGCGAACTATGGCTACACCTTC
TRBJ1-1,-,13,TRBV5-1,-,CASSLGGAGAAFF,TGCGCCAGCAGCTTGGGCGGGGCGGGGGCGGCTTTCTTT
TRBJ1-2,-,13,TRBV19,-,CASSTTQNYGYTF,TGTGCCAGTAGTACTACACAGAACTATGGCTACACCTTC
TRBJ2-1,-,17,TRBV27,-,CASSLIATGAIGNEQFF,TGTGCCAGCAGTTTAATTGCGACGGGGGCTATCGGCAATGAGCAGTTCTTC
TRBJ1-6,-,15,TRBV6-2/TRBV6-3,-,CASSSIGRKNSPLHF,TGTGCCAGCAGTTCCATAGGGCGGAAAAATTCACCCCTCCACTTT
TRBJ2-3,-,14,TRBV5-6,TRBD2,CASSSAGGADTQYF,TGTGCCAGCAGCTCCGCCGGGGGGGCGGATACGCAGTATTTT
TRBJ1-2,-,13,TRBV6-5,-,CASSYTDSYGYTF,TGTGCCAGCAGTTACACCGACAGCTATGGCTACACCTTC
TRBJ1-1,-,14,TRBV7-2,-,CASSLVPQNTEAFF,TGTGCCAGCAGCTTAGTACCCCAAAACACTGAAGCTTTCTTT